Sequencing of this TCR beta chain was carried out in a study of blood T cell repertoires in COVID-19 (dated by TCRdb to between 2020 and 2021). For context, the study as a whole: Samples from collaborators originated in the United States, Italy and Spain and spanned both the acute and convalescent phases of COVID-19. Where HLA class I and class II types were available, the types were taken from metadata supplied by the sample provider, not from assay-based typing. A de-identified subject ID, COVID-19 status, age in years and sex were almost always included in the sample metadata. The material from the prospective study consisted of cDNA or gDNA derived from T cells, B-cell-depleted T cells, or PBMCs. The repertoires were made available in a free public database intended to serve as a resource for research on the immune response to SARS-CoV-2. Samples were obtained from the ongoing ImmuneRACE study (first 160 participants) and from over 1,000 subjects provided by 6 global collaborators. The dataset comprised deeply sampled blood TCRbeta repertoires from subjects exposed to, actively infected with, or recovered from COVID-19.

Participants in the prospective study were aged about 18 to 95 years, lived in some 24 United States geographic areas, and enrolled through a virtual design. Cohort assignment in the prospective study relied on participant-reported clinical history from a screening survey and a study questionnaire. Recovered participants in ImmuneRACE Cohort 3 were defined as having two consecutive negative NP/OP PCR tests, clearance from a healthcare professional, or resolution of symptoms. In the prospective study, whole blood, serum and a nasopharyngeal or oropharyngeal swab were collected from each participant by mobile phlebotomists. Participants in the prospective study had the option to provide additional blood draws and questionnaires over a 2-month period. Before DNA extraction, blood samples from the prospective study were shipped at room temperature or frozen. The germline V gene specifies SNHLY as CDR1 and FYNNEI as CDR2. V and J are trimmed by 6 bases and 4 bases, and the gene matches miss 10 bases of the junction. From the cysteine through the phenylalanine, the CDR3 covers 16 amino acids. Only the CDR3 part of the read is kept: 48 bases, read in frame from the first base.

With regard to this clone: Its target antigen remains unknown. No much larger clone is present one base from it, and per-base qualities are unavailable.

Overall study results and their limits: The amount of clinical and demographic metadata varied by source and participant and was provided uncurated.

The immunoSEQ Assay, a bias-controlled multiplex PCR, was used to amplify TCRbeta CDR3 regions from genomic DNA. Per the authors' processing: Within the assay, amplification of reference gene primers was used to estimate how many nucleated cells each sample contained. Sequence reads were collapsed and filtered to measure the absolute abundance of every unique TCRbeta CDR3 rearrangement. For each sample, productive Simpson clonality was calculated as the square root of Simpson's diversity index over productive rearrangements. The clones in this table, taken by TCRdb from immuneACCESS, are in-frame only. Not every clone is retained; where verified, under half of the shortfall comes from an unresolved V gene, and the cause of the rest is unknown. The DNA gave D and trimming, while V, J and clone size come from that table. Present in this sample are roughly 500,000 clones, about 88% of which were seen just once. Around 7.9% of the sample is held by the ten biggest clonotypes.

The sequencing sample was made of PBMCs or T cells enriched from blood (not recorded which). Here the chain combines TRBV2 and TRBJ2-3, and TRBD1 aligns with 10 junction nucleotides. This sequence originates from an older woman who had recovered from COVID-19. The CDR3 in this case is CASSSEGQGSADTQYF. Here is the DNA: TGTGCCAGCAGCTCAGAGGGACAGGGGAGCGCAGATACGCAGTATTTT.